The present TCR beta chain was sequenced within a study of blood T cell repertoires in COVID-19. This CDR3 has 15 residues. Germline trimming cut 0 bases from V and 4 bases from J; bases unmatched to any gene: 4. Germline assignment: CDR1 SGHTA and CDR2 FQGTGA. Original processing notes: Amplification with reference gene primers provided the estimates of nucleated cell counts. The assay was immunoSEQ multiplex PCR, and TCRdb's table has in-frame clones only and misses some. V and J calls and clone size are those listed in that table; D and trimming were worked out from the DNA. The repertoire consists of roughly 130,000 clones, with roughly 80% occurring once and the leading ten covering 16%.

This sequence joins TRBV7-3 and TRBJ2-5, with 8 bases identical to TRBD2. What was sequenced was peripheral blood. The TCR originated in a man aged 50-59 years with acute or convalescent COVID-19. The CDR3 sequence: CASSLTSGGPETQYF. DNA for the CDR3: TGTGCCAGCAGCTTAACCAGCGGGGGTCCAGAGACCCAGTACTTC.